Shown below are 20 T cell receptor beta chains from a single sample sequenced in a study of cytomegalovirus exposure and HLA in healthy donors (dated by TCRdb to the late 2010s). The receptor library was made with the immunoSEQ multiplex PCR assay. For the multiplex PCR, a mixture combining 60 forward primers for TCR Vbeta segments and 13 reverse primers for TCR Jbeta segments was used. TCRdb retrieved this table from immuneACCESS and kept in-frame rearrangements only. Not all clones are present; in checked studies, unresolved V genes account for under half, and no reason is known for the remainder. This sample has 100,000 to 150,000 clones in its table, and 81% of those were observed once. Under 2% of the sample is in the top ten clones. Input material: PBMCs. The receptors were gathered from a man aged 18 to 30 in good health and CMV-seronegative.

V is TRBV9 and J is TRBJ1-6, with D maybe TRBD1 (6 bases). Germline V lookup: CDR1 SGDLS, CDR2 YYNGEE. The V end lost 4 bases, the J end lost 7 bases, and 18 bases lay between the germline ends. There are 16 residues in the CDR3. The CDR3: CASSQSGGGSNSPLHF. The CDR3 region has the DNA TGTGCCAGCAGCCAAAGCGGGGGCGGGTCGAATTCACCCCTCCACTTT.

J is TRBJ1-5 and V is TRBV4-3; D gene ambiguous. This CDR3 region has 16 residues. CDR1 is LGHNA and CDR2 is YSLEER in the germline V gene. Between the trimmed V and J ends, which lost 4 bases and 1 base, there was a span of 14 bases. The DNA for the CDR3 is TGCGCCAGCAGCCCAGTACGGACTGGAAGCAATCAGCCCCAGCATTTT. Translating gives CASSPVRTGSNQPQHF.

J is TRBJ1-2 and V is TRBV25-1; D not resolved. The CDR3 length is 16 residues. Germline CDR1 reads MGHDK; CDR2 reads SYGVNS. V was shortened by 2 bases and J by 2 bases, with 15 bases between the two germline ends. The CDR3 is CASSEAPSTGNYGYTF. Here the CDR3 DNA reads TGTGCCAGCAGTGAAGCACCTTCTACGGGGAACTATGGCTACACCTTC.

This sequence joins TRBV5-1 and TRBJ2-4, with a possible D match to TRBD1 (6 bases). This CDR3 is 14 amino acids long. CDR1 and CDR2 from the germline V gene are SGHRS and YFSETQ. The V and J ends lost 4 bases and 3 bases respectively, with 11 bases between them. The CDR3 loop reads CASSPDSGKNIQYF. The CDR3 nucleotides are TGCGCCAGCAGCCCGGACAGTGGCAAAAACATTCAGTACTTC.

This clone was detected only a few times. The rearrangement links TRBV13 to TRBJ2-2; TRBD2 aligns across 10 bases. The ends lost 3 bases at V and 0 bases at J; junction bases unmatched: 7. CDR3 length: 18 amino acids. The germline V gene has CDR1 PRHDT and CDR2 FYEKMQ (reference sequence). CDR3 sequence (DNA): TGTGCCAGCAGCTTGGGTCTAGCGGGGGCTGCGAACACCGGGGAGCTGTTTTTT. It is translated as CASSLGLAGAANTGELFF.

This clone was detected only once. The chain has TRBV5-1 and TRBJ2-5; TRBD1 matches at 7 bases. The closer fit of TRBJ2-7 to the DNA end suggests the J call may be wrong. The CDR3 length is 16 residues. Per germline, CDR1 SGHRS and CDR2 YFSETQ. CDR3 sequence (DNA): TGCGCCAGCAGCTCCAGGACGGACAGGTCCGACTACGAGCAGTACTTC. Encoded protein: CASSSRTDRSDYEQYF.

This sequence joins TRBV19 and TRBJ1-6, with TRBD1 as a possible D gene (6 bases). This CDR3 contains 14 residues. From germline, CDR1 is LNHDA and CDR2 SQIVND (reference sequence). V lost 3 bases, J lost 10 bases, and 13 bases lay in between. For the CDR3, the DNA is TGTGCCAGTAGTATGGGGGCCGGGTACTCACCCCTCCACTTT. It yields the protein CASSMGAGYSPLHF.

The V and J genes are TRBV19 and TRBJ1-4; no clear D. The ends were cut back, 7 bases at V and 0 bases at J, with 6 bases in the middle. The germline CDR1 and CDR2 sequences are LNHDA and SQIVND (reference sequence). This CDR3 has 13 residues. CDR3 amino acids: CASIGATNEKLFF. The DNA for the CDR3 is TGTGCCAGTATTGGAGCAACTAATGAAAAACTGTTTTTT.

The gene calls are TRBV7-8 and TRBJ2-7, with TRBD2 identical over 8 bases. The CDR3 runs to 15 residues. V lost 0 bases to trimming and J lost 6 bases; unmatched junction nucleotides: 7. Germline assignment: CDR1 SGHVS and CDR2 FQNEAQ. The CDR3: CASSLARGAQREQYF. The CDR3 DNA reads as TGTGCCAGCAGCTTAGCGCGGGGGGCGCAACGCGAGCAGTACTTC.

This clone was detected once. This chain links TRBV7-7 with TRBJ2-7, with 10 positions matching TRBD1. The CDR3 is 14 amino acids. Germline assignment: CDR1 SSHAT and CDR2 FNYEAQ (reference sequence). Germline trimming cut 2 bases from V and 3 bases from J; bases unmatched to any gene: 1. Here the CDR3 reads CASSLRDRGYEQYF. DNA of the CDR3: TGTGCCAGCAGCTTACGGGACAGGGGCTACGAGCAGTACTTC.

The V call is TRBV6-6, the J call TRBJ1-1; 7 nucleotides agree with TRBD1. J gave up 1 base and V 6 bases, and 5 bases lay outside the gene matches. Germline V lookup: CDR1 MNHNY, CDR2 SVGAGI (reference sequence). The length of the CDR3 is 14 residues. CDR3 region: CASRAGTANTEAFF. For the CDR3, the DNA is TGTGCCAGCAGAGCAGGGACAGCGAACACTGAAGCTTTCTTT.

The chain uses TRBV5-4 and TRBJ2-5, with 7 bases lining up with TRBD2. The germline V gene has CDR1 SGHNT and CDR2 YYREEE (reference sequence). CDR3 length: 17 amino acids. The junction had 14 bases not matched to a gene; V was cut back by 3 bases and J by 3 bases. Here the CDR3 reads CASSSTFRRGKKETQYF. CDR3 coding DNA: TGTGCCAGCAGCTCCACATTCCGGCGGGGGAAGAAAGAGACCCAGTACTTC.

The sample holds one count of this clone. The gene calls are TRBV2 and TRBJ1-6, with D possibly TRBD1 on 5 matching bases. CDR1 is SNHLY and CDR2 is FYNNEI in the germline V gene. The CDR3 runs 15 residues. Trimming took 7 bases from V and 6 from J, leaving 16 bases between them. In DNA, the CDR3 is TGTGCCAGCATTGACAGTTTCGCTGTTAATTCACCCCTCCACTTT. Protein: CASIDSFAVNSPLHF.

In its sample, this clone was seen once. The chain joins TRBV10-2 to TRBJ2-7; tentatively, D is TRBD2 (5 bases). Trimming stripped 8 bases from V and 3 bases from J, with 8 bases between. Per germline, CDR1 WSHSY and CDR2 SAAADI. This CDR3 has 11 residues. The CDR3 bases are TGCGCCAGCGCCGGGGACTACGAGCAGTACTTC. Protein: CASAGDYEQYF.

The chain links TRBV6-5 to TRBJ2-1, with D unresolved. Germline V gene sequence: CDR1 MNHEY, CDR2 SVGAGI. The CDR3 is 13 residues long. Trimming cost V 4 bases and J 5 bases, with 9 bases left between them. The CDR3 region is CASSSVFHNEQFF. The CDR3 DNA reads TGTGCCAGCAGTTCGGTTTTTCACAATGAGCAGTTCTTC.

This clone appeared a single time. The chain links TRBV2 to TRBJ2-6; possible D gene TRBD1, 6 bases. Looked up from germline, CDR1 is SNHLY and CDR2 is FYNNEI. V was shortened by 6 bases and J by 3 bases, with 21 bases between the two germline ends. The CDR3 has 18 amino acids. For the CDR3, the DNA is TGTGCCAGCAGGGCCATCTTACAGGGAATTGGTGGGGCCAACGTCCTGACTTTC. Its translation: CASRAILQGIGGANVLTF.

Here the CDR3 reads CASSDTLNTEAFF. As DNA, the CDR3 is TGTGCCAGCAGTGACACACTGAACACTGAAGCTTTCTTT. V and J are TRBV5-4 and TRBJ1-1; D is unclear. V lost 5 bases, J lost 0 bases, and 8 bases lay in between. This CDR3 is 13 amino acids long. Per the germline V gene, CDR1 is SGHNT and CDR2 is YYREEE (reference sequence).

The chain has TRBV9 and TRBJ2-1, with 15 positions matching TRBD2. V lost 0 bases and J lost 5; bases outside the gene matches: 6. This CDR3 region has 18 residues. The germline V gene has CDR1 SGDLS and CDR2 YYNGEE. The CDR3 loop is CASSVDPRTSGGDNEQFF. The DNA for the CDR3 is TGTGCCAGCAGCGTAGACCCCCGGACTAGCGGGGGGGACAATGAGCAGTTCTTC.

DNA of the CDR3: TGCAGCGCCGGGACTAGCGGGGATGGCGATACGCAGTATTTT. Translating it yields CSAGTSGDGDTQYF. The chain employs TRBV29-1 and TRBJ2-3, with 13 bases identical to TRBD2. The CDR3 consists of 14 residues. Germline CDR1 reads SQVTM; CDR2 reads ANQGSEA. The V and J ends lost 7 bases and 6 bases, in that order; junction bases with no gene match: 7.

The chain is built from TRBV18 and TRBJ1-2; 8 bases line up with TRBD1. Looked up from germline, CDR1 is KGHSH and CDR2 is LQKENI. With V trimmed by 4 bases and J by 1 base, 5 bases remained unmatched. The CDR3 has 15 residues. The CDR3 loop reads CASSRAGGDNYGYTF. The CDR3 DNA reads TGTGCCAGCTCACGAGCAGGGGGCGATAACTATGGCTACACCTTC.